The 19 T cell receptor beta chains given below trace back to one sample, sequenced in a study of CD8 T cells in Susac syndrome. About 0.5 to 1 ug RNA was reverse transcribed with random hexamers. TCRdb reprocessed the immunoSEQ multiplex PCR reads with MiXCR, giving one entry per CDR3 protein. The table records 250,000 to 300,000 distinct CDR3 sequences, around nine tenths of them present only once. Sequenced input: CD8+ T cells from PBMCs. All receptors come from a human donor with multiple sclerosis.

This clonotype came up once. V is TRBV21-1 and J is TRBJ2-7; the D call TRBD1 from the table was never checked on the DNA. TRBV21-1 is labeled a pseudogene. The CDR3 is 12 residues long. The CDR3 loop reads CASPTGAYEQYF. The DNA of the CDR3 is TGTGCCAGCCCGACAGGTGCCTACGAGCAGTACTTC.

This chain uses TRBV2 with TRBJ2-1, with 11 bases that match TRBD2. This CDR3 is 16 amino acids long. The germline V gene encodes CDR1 SNHLY and CDR2 FYNNEI. J lost 3 bases, V lost 5 bases, and 6 bases had no gene match. The CDR3 here is CASSRATSGNYNEQFF. CDR3 sequence (DNA): TGTGCCAGCAGTCGAGCGACTAGCGGGAACTACAATGAGCAGTTCTTC.

Only a few counts were recorded for this clonotype. V is TRBV20-1 and J is TRBJ2-2; D remains ambiguous. This CDR3 has 15 residues. Trimming left V 3 bases short and J 1 base short, with 12 bases between. CDR1 and CDR2 from the germline V gene are DFQATT and SNEGSKA (reference sequence). The CDR3 spells CSARLLGQNTGELFF. CDR3 bases: TGCAGTGCTAGGCTATTAGGGCAGAACACCGGGGAGCTGTTTTTT.

The CDR3 DNA is TGTGCCAGCAGCGCCCACCGGGACAGGGCCTATGGCTACACCTTC. Protein: CASSAHRDRAYGYTF. The chain uses TRBV9 and TRBJ1-2; 9 bases are shared with TRBD1. Germline trimming cut 3 bases from V and 4 bases from J; bases unmatched to any gene: 7. The length of the CDR3 is 15 residues. Germline values: CDR1 SGDLS, CDR2 YYNGEE. The full variable domain, in which reference TRBV9 and TRBJ1-2 provide the parts outside the CDR3, is DSGVTQTPKHLITATGQRVTLRCSPRSGDLSVYWYQQSLDQGLQFLIQYYNGEERAKGNILERFSAQQFPDLHSELNLSSLELGDSALYFCASSAHRDRAYGYTFGSGTRLTVV.

This rearrangement joins TRBV7-6 to TRBJ1-5; TRBD1 might be the D (6 bases). The CDR3 is made up of 13 amino acids. V was pared by 4 bases and J by 6 bases, with 10 bases between. Germline V gene lookup returns CDR1 SGHVS and CDR2 FNYEAQ. The CDR3 nucleotides read TGTGCCAGCAGCTCAGGGGACCTTCAGCCCCAGCATTTT. Its translation: CASSSGDLQPQHF.

The J gene is TRBJ2-1, the V gene TRBV7-2; D possibly corresponds to TRBD1 (6 bases). There are 15 residues in the CDR3. V gave up 1 base and J gave up 7 bases, with 14 bases separating them. Germline V gene lookup returns CDR1 SGHTA and CDR2 FQGNSA. Here the CDR3 reads CASSLGWFQGNEQFF. In nucleotides, the CDR3 is TGTGCCAGCAGCTTAGGTTGGTTCCAGGGGAATGAGCAGTTCTTC.

In this sample, this clonotype turned up a few times. The chain employs TRBV7-6 and TRBJ2-6; D gene uncertain. Germline-derived CDR1 and CDR2 are SGHVS and FNYEAQ. Deletions cut 4 bases from V and 2 bases from J, with 9 bases between. This CDR3 comprises 15 residues. The CDR3 region has the DNA TGTGCCAGCAGCTCATTTTTGACTGGGGCCAACGTCCTGACTTTC. It codes for CASSSFLTGANVLTF. Full variable domain (outside the CDR3, taken from reference TRBV7-6 and TRBJ2-6): GAGVSQSPRYKVTKRGQDVALRCDPISGHVSLYWYRQALGQGPEFLTYFNYEAQQDKSGLPNDRFSAERPEGSISTLTIQRTEQRDSAMYRCASSSFLTGANVLTFGAGSRLTVL.

This chain links TRBV4-1 with TRBJ1-3; D perhaps matches TRBD1 (6 bases). The V end lost 1 base, the J end lost 2 bases, and 9 bases lay between the germline ends. Per germline, CDR1 MGHRA and CDR2 YSYEKL. The CDR3 contains 15 residues. The CDR3, as DNA: TGCGCCAGCAGCCAAGTGGGGGGCACTGGAAACACCATATATTTT. The encoded protein is CASSQVGGTGNTIYF.

Comments on this clonotype: At one of its ends the junction is not consistent with the germline gene, which may arise from a read error. The rearrangement joins TRBV19 to TRBJ2-2, with D perhaps TRBD1 (7 bases). The CDR3 spans 15 residues. Germline V lookup: CDR1 LNHDA, CDR2 SQIVND (reference sequence). Written as DNA, the CDR3 is TGCGCATCAAACTACGGGACAGCGGGCACCGGGGAGCTGTTTTTT. It specifies CASNYGTAGTGELFF.

The chain is built from TRBV19 and TRBJ2-7; 8 positions agree with TRBD1. There are 15 residues in the CDR3. Germline V gene data show CDR1 as LNHDA and CDR2 as SQIVND (reference sequence). V lost 1 base, J lost 0 bases, and 2 bases stayed unmatched. The CDR3 sequence: CASSIGTGISYEQYF. CDR3 DNA sequence: TGTGCCAGTAGTATAGGGACAGGGATCTCCTACGAGCAGTACTTC.

This chain connects TRBV6-2 or TRBV6-3 to TRBJ2-5, with unresolved D. Trimming shortened V by 2 bases and J by 5 bases, and 15 bases separated the two germline ends. Germline lookup yields CDR1 MNHEY and CDR2 SVGEGT. This CDR3 has 15 amino acids. The CDR3 reads CASSYDEVLTETQYF. The DNA of the CDR3 is TGTGCCAGCAGTTACGATGAAGTCCTGACGGAGACCCAGTACTTC.

The rearrangement uses TRBV4-1 and TRBJ2-7; D not resolved. V gave up 4 bases and J gave up 7 bases, with 11 bases separating them. The CDR3 is 12 residues long. The germline CDR1 and CDR2 sequences are MGHRA and YSYEKL. CDR3 protein: CASSRLNLEQYF. The CDR3 bases are TGCGCCAGCAGCCGCTTGAATTTGGAGCAGTACTTC.

This clonotype was detected once. The chain is built from TRBV11-2 and TRBJ2-5; the match to TRBD2 covers 7 bases. Losses at the gene ends were 7 bases for V and 4 bases for J; bases not matched to a gene: 12. CDR1 and CDR2 (germline): SGHAT, FQNNGV. This CDR3 is 15 amino acids long. CDR3 in amino acids: CASNKAHSGVETQYF. The CDR3 DNA reads as TGTGCCAGCAACAAGGCCCACAGCGGGGTAGAGACCCAGTACTTC.

This clonotype was observed a handful of times. V gene TRBV12-3 or TRBV12-4 combines with J gene TRBJ2-7; D is unresolved. This CDR3 has 14 residues. V lost 3 bases to trimming and J lost 1 base, with 10 bases between them. CDR3: CASSFAGPSYEQYF. CDR3 nucleotide sequence: TGTGCCAGCAGTTTTGCTGGGCCATCCTACGAGCAGTACTTC.

V gene TRBV2 combines with J gene TRBJ1-5, with D hard to call. The CDR3 sequence is 15 residues long. The germline gives CDR1 SNHLY, CDR2 FYNNEI. V dropped 1 base and J dropped 0 bases, with 7 bases sitting between them. CDR3 bases: TGTGCCAGCAGTGAAGACAGTTATAGCAATCAGCCCCAGCATTTT. This sequence encodes CASSEDSYSNQPQHF.

The chain joins TRBV12-3 or TRBV12-4 to TRBJ2-1; D ambiguous. V dropped 0 bases and J dropped 7 bases, with 4 bases sitting between them. This CDR3 is 12 amino acids long. The DNA for the CDR3 is TGTGCCAGCAGTTTAGCGCCAAATGAGCAGTTCTTC. Translation gives CASSLAPNEQFF.

This sequence joins TRBV28 and TRBJ1-5; the D gene is possibly TRBD1 (5 bases). In germline, CDR1 is MDHEN, CDR2 SYDVKM. The V end lost 6 bases, the J end lost 6 bases, and 15 bases lay between the germline ends. CDR3 length equals 14 residues. In nucleotides, the CDR3 is TGTGCCAGCAGGGACACCCTGTTTAGTCAGCCCCAGCATTTT. This gives the protein CASRDTLFSQPQHF.

V usage is TRBV10-3 and J usage is TRBJ1-1; D is undetermined. Germline V gene data show CDR1 as ENHRY and CDR2 as SYGVKD. CDR3 length: 15 residues. V was shortened by 4 bases and J by 0 bases, with 12 bases between the two germline ends. The CDR3 nucleotides are TGTGCCATCAGTGCAGCAGGCGGCATGAACACTGAAGCTTTCTTT. The encoded protein is CAISAAGGMNTEAFF.

This clonotype was observed once. The chain is built from TRBV9 and TRBJ2-7, with D possibly called TRBD1 or TRBD2 (5 bases each). The CDR3 is 12 amino acids. Germline values: CDR1 SGDLS, CDR2 YYNGEE. V shed 3 bases and J shed 5 bases, with 9 bases lying between them. CDR3 in amino acids: CASSGRDHEQYF. CDR3 bases: TGTGCCAGCAGCGGCAGGGACCACGAGCAGTACTTC.